The clone carrying this TCR beta chain was seen a few times. Original processing methods: Estimated nucleated cell counts came from reference gene primer amplification. TCRdb's table, derived via immunoSEQ multiplex PCR, lists solely in-frame clones and lacks some. Clone size and the V and J calls come from that table; the DNA yielded D and trimming. Of some 180,000 clones listed, under 90% were seen once; the top ten hold less than 7%. The V end was cut by 0 bases, the J end by 3 bases, with 11 bases between. Germline lookup yields CDR1 LGHNA and CDR2 YNFKEQ. This CDR3 spans 15 amino acids. The record originates from a study of blood T cell repertoires in COVID-19. On the study more broadly: Acute and convalescent COVID-19 specimens originated in the United States, Italy and Spain. The analysed material was cDNA or gDNA that came from T cells, B-cell-depleted T cells, or PBMCs.

The chain combines TRBV4-2 with TRBJ1-1, with D possibly being TRBD1 (5 bases). The sequence derives from a man in his sixties with acute or convalescent COVID-19. Sequencing used peripheral blood. This CDR3 reads CASSQDGSGDTEAFF. CDR3 bases: TGTGCCAGCAGCCAAGATGGGTCGGGGGACACTGAAGCTTTCTTT.